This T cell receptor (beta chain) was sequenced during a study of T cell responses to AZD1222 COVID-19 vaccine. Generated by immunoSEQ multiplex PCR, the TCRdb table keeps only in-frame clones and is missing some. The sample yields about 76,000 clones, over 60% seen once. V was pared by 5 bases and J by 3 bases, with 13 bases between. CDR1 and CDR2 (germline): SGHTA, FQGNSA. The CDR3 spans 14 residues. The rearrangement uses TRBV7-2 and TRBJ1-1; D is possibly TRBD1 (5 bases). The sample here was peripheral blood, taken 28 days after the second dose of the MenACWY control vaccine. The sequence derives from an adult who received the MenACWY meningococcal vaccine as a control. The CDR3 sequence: CASSPLGGDTEAFF. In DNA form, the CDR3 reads TGTGCCAGCAGCCCGCTCGGGGGAGACACTGAAGCTTTCTTT.